This T cell receptor (beta chain) originates from a study of T cell changes during pregnancy in multiple sclerosis. Clones were sequenced by immunoSEQ multiplex PCR, and TCRdb holds only the in-frame ones, with some missing. The sample yields some 95,000 clones, 92% seen once. V shed 3 bases and J 4 bases; nucleotides not matched to a gene: 9. The length of the CDR3 is 17 residues. Germline CDR1 and CDR2: MNHEY and SMNVEV (reference sequence). Sample: peripheral blood, taken in the first trimester of pregnancy. This sequence joins TRBV27 and TRBJ2-2; 9 bases are shared with TRBD2. The source of this sequence is a female donor with multiple sclerosis, enrolled in a pregnancy study. In DNA, the CDR3 is TGTGCCAGCAGTTTCGGCGGGAGGGCCCACAGCACCGGGGAGCTGTTTTTT. This sequence encodes CASSFGGRAHSTGELFF.